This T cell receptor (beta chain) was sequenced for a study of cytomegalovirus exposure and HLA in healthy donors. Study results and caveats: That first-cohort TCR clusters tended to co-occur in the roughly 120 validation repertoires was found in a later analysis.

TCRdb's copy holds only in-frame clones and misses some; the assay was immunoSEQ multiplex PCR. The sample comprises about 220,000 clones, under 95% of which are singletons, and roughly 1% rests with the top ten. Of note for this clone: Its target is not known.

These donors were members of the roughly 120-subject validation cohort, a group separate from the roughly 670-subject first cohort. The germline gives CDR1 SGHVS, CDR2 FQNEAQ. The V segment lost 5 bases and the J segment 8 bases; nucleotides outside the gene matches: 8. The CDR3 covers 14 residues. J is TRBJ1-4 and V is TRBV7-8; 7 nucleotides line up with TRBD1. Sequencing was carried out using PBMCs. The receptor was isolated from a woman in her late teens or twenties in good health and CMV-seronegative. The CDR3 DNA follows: TGTGCCAGCAGCCTCGACAGGGTGGCCGAAAAACTGTTTTTT. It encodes CASSLDRVAEKLFF. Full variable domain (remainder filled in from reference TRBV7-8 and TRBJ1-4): GAGVSQSPRYKVAKRGQDVALRCDPISGHVSLFWYQQALGQGPEFLTYFQNEAQLDKSGLPSDRFFAERPEGSVSTLKIQRTQQEDSAVYLCASSLDRVAEKLFFGSGTQLSVL.